These T cell receptor beta chains were read from a single sample in a study of CD8 T cells in ankylosing spondylitis. Each CDR3 protein is one row after TCRdb ran MiXCR on the 5' RACE reads. The sample has 130,000 or so distinct CDR3 sequences, around 7% seen once; the top ten hold 12%. The sample consisted of blood, either unsorted or a sorted T cell fraction (not recorded which). These receptors were taken from a male donor with ankylosing spondylitis or in good health (not recorded which). Both conserved end residues are part of each CDR3. The order of the fields is D gene, V gene, J gene, clone size, CDR3 DNA, CDR3 protein. The D gene is left open where the match is weak. Clone size, where shown, is once, few, many, or a class for clones that have expanded.

>NA|TRBV5-8|TRBJ2-3|many
TGTGCCAGCAGCCTCCAGACAGATACGCAGTATTTT
CASSLQTDTQYF
>NA|TRBV12-3/TRBV12-4|TRBJ2-3|many
TGTGCCAGCAGCTTAAGGGGGGGTGAGGCAGATACGCAGTATTTT
CASSLRGGEADTQYF
>NA|TRBV15|TRBJ1-2|many
TGTGCCACCAGCAGAGCCCCTCCAGGGATCTATGGCTACACCTTC
CATSRAPPGIYGYTF
>TRBD2|TRBV5-1|TRBJ2-5|many
TGCGCCAGCAGCCCGGGACTAGCGGGGAAACAAGAGACCCAGTACTTC
CASSPGLAGKQETQYF
>TRBD2|TRBV12-3/TRBV12-4|TRBJ2-7|many
TGTGCCAGCAGTTTAAGAGGCGGGGGTCGGCTCGTCGAGCAGTACTTC
CASSLRGGGRLVEQYF
>NA|TRBV3-1|TRBJ1-3|few
TGTGCCAGCAGCCAAGCAGGCAACTCTGGAAACACCATATATTTT
CASSQAGNSGNTIYF
>NA|TRBV12-3/TRBV12-4|TRBJ1-5|many
TGTGCCAGCAGTCAGGGGAGCAATCAGCCCCAGCATTTT
CASSQGSNQPQHF
>TRBD1|TRBV5-5|TRBJ2-7|NA
TGTGCCAGCAGCTCTGACGGGTACAGGGGAAGGCTCTACGAGCAGTACTTC
CASSSDGYRGRLYEQYF
>NA|TRBV2|TRBJ1-4|many
TGTGCCAGCAGATCGACCTGGGAAAAACTGTTTTTT
CASRSTWEKLFF
>TRBD2|TRBV20-1|TRBJ2-3|many
TGCAGTGCTCACACCCCCAGGTTAGAGCGGGACACAGATACGCAGTATTTT
CSAHTPRLERDTDTQYF
>TRBD1|TRBV20-1|TRBJ2-5|many
TGCAGTGCTCCACCTGCAGGGGGCAAAGAGACCCAGTACTTC
CSAPPAGGKETQYF
>NA|TRBV5-1|TRBJ2-5|many
TGCGCCAGCAGCTTGTTCGTGAAGGAAGAGACCCAGTACTTC
CASSLFVKEETQYF
>TRBD1|TRBV12-3/TRBV12-4|TRBJ1-1|many
TGTGCCAGCAGTCCGACACCGGGACAGGGGAAAGGGGTCGGCACTGAAGCTTTCTTT
CASSPTPGQGKGVGTEAFF
>TRBD2|TRBV11-3|TRBJ2-1|many
TGTGCCAGCAGCGCGGGGACTAGCGGGATACGAGGGGAGCAGTTCTTC
CASSAGTSGIRGEQFF
>NA|TRBV23-1|TRBJ2-7|NA
TGCGCCAGCAGTCAAACCAGTACCTATGGGACATCTGGGGTCTACGAGCAGTACTTC
CASSQTSTYGTSGVYEQYF
>NA|TRBV12-3/TRBV12-4|TRBJ1-2|many
TGTGCCAGCAGTTCCACGACGGGGGTGGACGGCTACACCTTC
CASSSTTGVDGYTF
>NA|TRBV20-1|TRBJ2-3|many
TGCAGTGCCCTTTGGACCAACACAGATACGCAGTATTTT
CSALWTNTDTQYF
>TRBD1|TRBV14|TRBJ2-1|many
TGTGCCAGCAGCAGGGGACAGGGACCGTACAATGAGCAGTTCTTC
CASSRGQGPYNEQFF
>NA|TRBV5-1|TRBJ1-1|many
TGCGCCAGCAGCACCCCGGCAGGCCTAAACACTGAAGCTTTCTTT
CASSTPAGLNTEAFF
>NA|TRBV20-1|TRBJ2-3|many
TGCAGTGCCCGGACTACAACAGATACGCAGTATTTT
CSARTTTDTQYF
>TRBD1|TRBV7-9|TRBJ1-3|many
TGTGCCAGCAGCCAATCGGGACAGGGGATGAACACCATATATTTT
CASSQSGQGMNTIYF
>NA|TRBV10-3|TRBJ2-1|many
TGTGCCATCAGTGAGTCTCCAACGAGGGTCGTCAATGAGCAGTTCTTC
CAISESPTRVVNEQFF
>TRBD1|TRBV5-1|TRBJ2-7|many
TGCGCCAGCAGCCGAACAGGGGACTCCTACGAGCAGTACTTC
CASSRTGDSYEQYF
>NA|TRBV28|TRBJ2-7|many
TGTGCCAGCAGTACAGCTCCTTTTCGCCCGAAACGGAGTGAGCAGTACTTC
CASSTAPFRPKRSEQYF
>NA|TRBV5-1|TRBJ1-6|many
TGCGCCAGCAGCTTGGATGGGGTAGAGAATTCACCCCTCCACTTT
CASSLDGVENSPLHF
>TRBD1|TRBV5-1|TRBJ2-7|NA
TGCGCCAGCAGCTTTGGGGACAGCCTCTACGAGCAGTACTTC
CASSFGDSLYEQYF
>NA|TRBV5-1|TRBJ1-1|many
TGCGCCAGCAGCGCCCTCTGGGGTGACACTGAAGCTTTCTTT
CASSALWGDTEAFF
>TRBD2|TRBV5-6|TRBJ2-2|many
TGTGCCAGCAGCTTGGTTCGGGGGGTCGGGGAGCTGTTTTTT
CASSLVRGVGELFF
>NA|TRBV7-9|TRBJ2-7|many
TGTGCCAGCAGCTTAGGGGCAGGTCTAAGCTACGAGCAGTACTTC
CASSLGAGLSYEQYF